These 8 T cell receptor beta chains were sequenced from one sample in a study of T cells in Graves' hyperthyroidism and ophthalmopathy. The TCR beta CDR3 regions underwent amplification using RNA transcripts as the source. The HTBI set primed first-round TCR CDR3 RT-PCR. TCRdb re-called the multiplex PCR reads through MiXCR, storing one row per CDR3 protein. The sample has 350,000 to 400,000 distinct CDR3 sequences; approximately 19% are singletons. Input material: blood. These TCRs come from a woman aged 18-29 years with Graves' hyperthyroidism.

This clonotype was seen a single time. A read error may be the cause here, since a much bigger clone is one base away. This chain links TRBV29-1 with TRBJ1-1; D possibly corresponds to TRBD1 (5 bases). Germline values: CDR1 SQVTM, CDR2 ANQGSEA. Trimming left V 3 bases short and J 4 bases short, with 12 bases between. The CDR3 spans 13 residues. The CDR3 DNA is TGCAGCGTTGAGCGGCAGGGATCCACTGAAGCTTTCTTT. It encodes CSVERQGSTEAFF.

In this sample, this clonotype turned up many times. The rearrangement links TRBV7-2 to TRBJ2-2; D unclear. V lost 2 bases to trimming and J lost 4 bases, with 8 bases between them. The CDR3 has 14 amino acids. Germline assignment: CDR1 SGHTA and CDR2 FQGNSA. CDR3 DNA sequence: TGTGCCAGCAGCTTACCGGGCCGCACCGGGGAGCTGTTTTTT. It yields the protein CASSLPGRTGELFF.

As for this clonotype: A junction end diverges from the germline sequence, so it may reflect a read error. This rearrangement joins TRBV7-3 to TRBJ2-2; a possible D gene is TRBD2 (6 bases). Germline-derived CDR1 and CDR2 are SGHTA and FQGTGA. The CDR3 loop spans 12 amino acids. The CDR3 DNA follows: TGTGCCAGCAGTGGGGGGACCGGGGAGCTGTGTTTT. It encodes CASSGGTGELCF. The full variable domain, completed using reference TRBV7-3 and TRBJ2-2, is GAGVSQTPSNKVTEKGKYVELRCDPISGHTALYWYRQSLGQGPEFLIYFQGTGAADDSGLPNDRFFAVRPEGSVSTLKIQRTERGDSAVYLCASSGGTGELCFGEGSRLTVL.

This clonotype was seen many times. The V and J genes are TRBV12-3 or TRBV12-4 and TRBJ1-1; tentatively, D is TRBD1 (6 bases). This CDR3 spans 14 amino acids. The V gene lost 7 bases and the J gene lost 4 bases, with 16 bases spanning the gap. CDR3 amino acids: CASTSRGLSTEAFF. CDR3 nucleotides: TGTGCCAGCACCTCGAGGGGGTTGAGCACTGAAGCTTTCTTT.

V gene TRBV5-1 combines with J gene TRBJ2-7; TRBD2 agrees at 7 bases. Trimming removed 2 bases from V and 2 bases from J; junction bases left unmatched: 10. The germline V gene has CDR1 SGHRS and CDR2 YFSETQ. The CDR3 is 16 amino acids. The CDR3 nucleotides are TGCGCCAGCAGCTTCGGGGGGAGCGGAGGGGCCTACGAGCAGTACTTC. Its translation: CASSFGGSGGAYEQYF.

In this sample, this clonotype turned up many times. The J gene is TRBJ2-5, the V gene TRBV28, with TRBD2 matching over 9 bases. The CDR3 is made up of 15 amino acids. V gave up 5 bases and J gave up 6 bases; unmatched junction bases: 10. Germline V gives CDR1 MDHEN, CDR2 SYDVKM. The CDR3 nucleotides read TGTGCCAGCAGTACTAGCGGGTCCAGGGAAAAGACCCAGTACTTC. This encodes CASSTSGSREKTQYF.

This clonotype has ten or more counts. This rearrangement joins TRBV28 to TRBJ2-5, with D maybe TRBD2 (6 bases). CDR3 length: 14 residues. Germline V gene sequence: CDR1 MDHEN, CDR2 SYDVKM. Trimming left V 9 bases short and J 1 base short, with 15 bases between. CDR3 loop: CASTPGLPQETQYF. The CDR3 DNA reads as TGTGCCAGTACCCCGGGACTGCCCCAAGAGACCCAGTACTTC.

V and J are TRBV15 and TRBJ1-5; D is unresolved. Per the germline V gene, CDR1 is LNHNV and CDR2 is YYDKDF (reference sequence). Trimming pared 1 base from V and 5 bases from J, leaving 9 bases between. The CDR3 covers 14 residues. The CDR3 sequence is CATSRVNTYQPQHF. The CDR3 coding sequence is TGTGCCACCAGCAGAGTGAACACTTATCAGCCCCAGCATTTT.